These 18 T cell receptor beta chains share one sample of origin, sequenced in a study of blood T cell repertoires in COVID-19. The repertoire was sequenced with immunoSEQ multiplex PCR; TCRdb's copy has only in-frame clones and lacks some. The data hold about 150,000 clones, with approximately 91% observed a single time. Specimen: peripheral blood. These receptors were obtained from a man over 45 with acute or convalescent COVID-19.

This chain joins TRBV7-8 and TRBJ2-7, with a tentative D call TRBD2 (6 bases). Trimming pared 6 bases from V and 2 bases from J, leaving 17 bases between. This CDR3 spans 15 amino acids. CDR1 and CDR2 (germline): SGHVS, FQNEAQ. The CDR3 sequence is CASRTSSGLPYEQYF. For the CDR3, the DNA is TGTGCCAGCAGAACAAGCAGCGGGCTTCCCTACGAGCAGTACTTC.

This sequence joins TRBV6-5 and TRBJ2-3, with D hard to call. Germline V lookup: CDR1 MNHEY, CDR2 SVGAGI. V lost 6 bases and J lost 3, with 10 bases in between. CDR3 size: 13 residues. This chain's CDR3 is CASRPPDTDTQYF. CDR3 DNA: TGTGCCAGCAGACCCCCAGATACAGATACGCAGTATTTT.

V gene TRBV24-1 combines with J gene TRBJ2-5; 7 bases map to TRBD1. The CDR3 is 14 residues long. Germline CDR1 and CDR2: KGHDR and SFDVKD. V was pared by 7 bases and J by 2 bases, with 6 bases of the junction left unmatched. The CDR3: CATRATGRQETQYF. CDR3 DNA: TGTGCCACCAGGGCGACAGGGCGACAAGAGACCCAGTACTTC.

This clone was counted a few times. The chain carries TRBV6-5 and TRBJ1-1; no clear D gene. The CDR3 runs to 11 residues. Between the trimmed V and J ends, which lost 8 bases and 4 bases, there was a span of 8 bases. From germline, CDR1 is MNHEY and CDR2 SVGAGI. The CDR3: CASFRGTEAFF. The CDR3 DNA reads TGTGCCAGCTTTCGGGGCACTGAAGCTTTCTTT.

The J gene is TRBJ2-2, the V gene TRBV5-6, with a tentative D call TRBD2 (6 bases). V dropped 5 bases and J dropped 6 bases, with 20 bases sitting between them. Germline V gene data show CDR1 as SGHDT and CDR2 as YYEEEE. The length of the CDR3 is 16 residues. CDR3 sequence: CASSYDWDLSPGELFF. DNA of the CDR3: TGTGCCAGCAGTTATGACTGGGACTTATCCCCCGGGGAGCTGTTTTTT.

The chain couples TRBV5-5 to TRBJ2-1; TRBD2 matches 10 bases. This CDR3 is built from 17 residues. The V gene end was trimmed by 1 base and the J gene end by 5 bases; junction bases not matched to a gene: 9. Germline V lookup: CDR1 SGHKS, CDR2 YYEKEE (reference sequence). In DNA, the CDR3 is TGTGCCAGCAGCTTGTCCCCAGCGGGAGGGAAGAACAATGAGCAGTTCTTC. Translated: CASSLSPAGGKNNEQFF.

The chain employs TRBV6-5 and TRBJ2-7; D perhaps matches TRBD1 (5 bases). The CDR3 loop spans 11 amino acids. Germline V gene lookup returns CDR1 MNHEY and CDR2 SVGAGI. The V and J ends lost 6 bases and 3 bases respectively, with 6 bases between them. CDR3 nucleotides: TGTGCCAGCAGACAGGACTACGAGCAGTACTTC. Its protein is CASRQDYEQYF.

This rearrangement joins TRBV19 to TRBJ1-2; 7 bases map to TRBD1. V lost 6 bases, J lost 5 bases, and 6 bases stayed unmatched. The CDR3 runs to 13 residues. Germline-derived CDR1 and CDR2 are LNHDA and SQIVND (reference sequence). DNA of the CDR3: TGTGCCAGTAGCCAAACAGGGGAGTATGGCTACACCTTC. Its protein is CASSQTGEYGYTF.

The chain has TRBV11-2 and TRBJ1-5; D is uncertain. Germline CDR1 reads SGHAT; CDR2 reads FQNNGV. The CDR3 totals 13 residues. The V gene lost 5 bases and the J gene lost 0 bases, with 5 bases spanning the gap. The CDR3 coding sequence is TGTGCCAGCAGCCCTAATAGCAATCAGCCCCAGCATTTT. This sequence encodes CASSPNSNQPQHF.

V and J are TRBV11-2 and TRBJ1-6; 11 positions match TRBD1. The germline V gene encodes CDR1 SGHAT and CDR2 FQNNGV. V shed 7 bases, J shed 6 bases, and the junction held 8 bases outside the gene matches. The CDR3 extends over 16 amino acids. The CDR3 loop reads CASNPRTGGGNSPLHF. Written as DNA, the CDR3 is TGTGCCAGCAACCCCCGGACAGGGGGCGGTAATTCACCCCTCCACTTT. The entire variable domain, with the rest obtained from reference TRBV11-2 and TRBJ1-6, is as follows: EAGVAQSPRYKIIEKRQSVAFWCNPISGHATLYWYQQILGQGPKLLIQFQNNGVVDDSQLPKDRFSAERLKGVDSTLKIQPAKLEDSAVYLCASNPRTGGGNSPLHFGNGTRLTVT.

This clone was found once. This rearrangement joins TRBV12-3 or TRBV12-4 to TRBJ1-2, with unresolved D. The CDR3 covers 12 residues. Trimming took 5 bases from V and 5 from J, leaving 9 bases between them. CDR3 in DNA: TGTGCCAGCAGTGGCACTAGATATGGCTACACCTTC. It codes for CASSGTRYGYTF.

This chain connects TRBV7-2 to TRBJ2-7; 8 positions match TRBD1. The length of the CDR3 is 14 residues. The ends lost 3 bases at V and 3 bases at J; junction bases unmatched: 4. The V gene's germline CDR1 is SGHTA and CDR2 FQGNSA. In nucleotides, the CDR3 is TGTGCCAGCAGCTTTGACAGGGGACTCTACGAGCAGTACTTC. Translation: CASSFDRGLYEQYF.

This chain joins TRBV12-3 or TRBV12-4 and TRBJ1-4; TRBD1 is a possible D gene (6 bases). The CDR3 totals 12 residues. Deletions cut 5 bases from V and 8 bases from J, with 9 bases between. The CDR3 sequence is CASSRQAEKLFF. DNA for the CDR3: TGTGCCAGCAGTCGACAGGCGGAAAAACTGTTTTTT.

The chain joins TRBV3-1 (or the pseudogene TRBV3-2) to TRBJ1-2, with 11 positions matching TRBD1. Looked up from germline, CDR1 is LGHDT and CDR2 is YNNKEL (reference sequence). The CDR3 contains 15 residues. The J segment lost 8 bases and the V segment lost 4 bases, leaving 9 bases of the junction unmatched. The DNA of the CDR3 is TGTGCCAGCAGCCGAAACCTGGGACAGGGGGACGGCTACACCTTC. Residues: CASSRNLGQGDGYTF.

The gene calls are TRBV5-1 and TRBJ2-3; the D is unclear. In germline, CDR1 is SGHRS, CDR2 YFSETQ. CDR3 size: 15 residues. V lost 5 bases to trimming and J lost 3 bases, with 16 bases between them. Here the CDR3 DNA reads TGCGCCAGCAGTTTGCCGTTCCCCTCGACAGATACGCAGTATTTT. Its translation is CASSLPFPSTDTQYF.

The chain links TRBV7-2 to TRBJ1-1, with TRBD1 matching over 9 bases. The germline V gene encodes CDR1 SGHTA and CDR2 FQGNSA. With V trimmed by 4 bases and J by 3 bases, 9 bases remained unmatched. There are 16 residues in the CDR3. The CDR3 DNA follows: TGTGCCAGCAGCTCCCCGACAGGGGGATGGGACACTGAAGCTTTCTTT. Translated: CASSSPTGGWDTEAFF. The full variable domain, rest sourced from reference TRBV7-2 and TRBJ1-1, is GAGVSQSPSNKVTEKGKDVELRCDPISGHTALYWYRQSLGQGLEFLIYFQGNSAPDKSGLPSDRFSAERTGGSVSTLTIQRTQQEDSAVYLCASSSPTGGWDTEAFFGQGTRLTVV.

The rearrangement uses TRBV20-1 and TRBJ2-4, with D uncertain. Deletions cut 3 bases from V and 1 base from J, with 7 bases between. Germline CDR1 is DFQATT and CDR2 is SNEGSKA (reference sequence). This CDR3 region has 13 residues. The CDR3 sequence is CSASYGAKNIQYF. The CDR3, as DNA: TGCAGTGCTAGTTACGGGGCCAAAAACATTCAGTACTTC.

This clone was observed a few times. The V gene is TRBV5-5, the J gene TRBJ2-1, with 7 nucleotides matching TRBD1. Unmatched junction bases numbered 10, after V lost 5 bases and J lost 5 bases. Germline CDR1 and CDR2: SGHKS and YYEKEE (reference sequence). This CDR3 has 15 residues. CDR3 coding DNA: TGTGCCAGCAGTATCACCGGGACAGTCAACAATGAGCAGTTCTTC. This translates into CASSITGTVNNEQFF.